This T cell receptor beta chain was observed in a study of blood T cell repertoires in COVID-19. For the study at large: The United States, Italy and Spain were the sources of the acute and convalescent COVID-19 samples. T cells, B-cell-depleted T cells, or PBMCs supplied cDNA or gDNA.

The CDR3 is made up of 19 amino acids. Germline V gene sequence: CDR1 SGHVS, CDR2 FQNEAQ. The trim removed 2 bases at V and 1 base at J, leaving 5 bases unmatched. Authors' processing steps: Amplification from reference gene primers served as the basis for estimated nucleated cell counts. Measured with immunoSEQ multiplex PCR; TCRdb has only the in-frame clones, and not every one. Clone size and V and J calls were adopted from that table, with D and trimming inferred from the DNA. The table includes 110,000 or so clones, more than 60% detected once. The sample comprised peripheral blood. This sequence was found in a man aged 70 or older with acute or convalescent COVID-19. This rearrangement joins TRBV7-8 to TRBJ2-2, with TRBD2 identical over 15 bases. The CDR3 here is CASSLRTGLAGGNTGELFF. The CDR3 DNA is TGTGCCAGCAGCTTACGAACGGGACTAGCGGGAGGGAACACCGGGGAGCTGTTTTTT.